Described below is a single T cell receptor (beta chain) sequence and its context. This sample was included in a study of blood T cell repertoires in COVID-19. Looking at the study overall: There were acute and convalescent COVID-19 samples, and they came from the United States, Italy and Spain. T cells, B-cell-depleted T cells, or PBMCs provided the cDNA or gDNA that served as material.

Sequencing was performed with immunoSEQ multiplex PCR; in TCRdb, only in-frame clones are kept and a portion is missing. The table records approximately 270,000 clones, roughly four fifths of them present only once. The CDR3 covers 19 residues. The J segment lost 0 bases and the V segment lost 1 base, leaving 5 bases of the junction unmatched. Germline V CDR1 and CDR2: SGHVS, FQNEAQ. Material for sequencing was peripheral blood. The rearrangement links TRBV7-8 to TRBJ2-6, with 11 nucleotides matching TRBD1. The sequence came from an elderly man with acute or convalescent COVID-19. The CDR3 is CASSLVGTGGFSGANVLTF. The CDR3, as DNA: TGTGCCAGCAGCTTAGTCGGGACAGGGGGTTTCTCTGGGGCCAACGTCCTGACTTTC.